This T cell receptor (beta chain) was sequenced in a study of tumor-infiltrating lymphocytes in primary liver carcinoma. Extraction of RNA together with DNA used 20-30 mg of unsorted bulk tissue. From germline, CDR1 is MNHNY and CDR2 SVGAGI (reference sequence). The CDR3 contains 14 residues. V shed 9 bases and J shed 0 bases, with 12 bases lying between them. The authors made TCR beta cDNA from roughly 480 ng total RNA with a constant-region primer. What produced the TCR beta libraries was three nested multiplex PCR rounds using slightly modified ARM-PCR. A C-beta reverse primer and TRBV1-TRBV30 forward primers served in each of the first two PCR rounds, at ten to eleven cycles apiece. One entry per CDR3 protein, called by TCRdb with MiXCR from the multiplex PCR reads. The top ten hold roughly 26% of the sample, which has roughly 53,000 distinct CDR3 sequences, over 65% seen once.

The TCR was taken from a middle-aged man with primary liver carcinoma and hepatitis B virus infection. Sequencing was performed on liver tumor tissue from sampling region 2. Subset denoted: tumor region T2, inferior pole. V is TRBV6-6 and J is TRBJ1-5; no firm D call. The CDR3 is CARSEDGSNQPQHF. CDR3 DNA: TGTGCCAGAAGTGAGGATGGTAGCAATCAGCCCCAGCATTTT.